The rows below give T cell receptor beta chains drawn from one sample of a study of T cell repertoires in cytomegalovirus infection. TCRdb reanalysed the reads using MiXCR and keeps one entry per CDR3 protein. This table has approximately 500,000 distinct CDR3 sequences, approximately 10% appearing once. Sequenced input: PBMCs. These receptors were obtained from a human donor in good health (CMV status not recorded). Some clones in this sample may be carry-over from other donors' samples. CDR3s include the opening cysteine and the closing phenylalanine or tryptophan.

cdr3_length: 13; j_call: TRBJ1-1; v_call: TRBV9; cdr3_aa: CASSVAWNTEAFF
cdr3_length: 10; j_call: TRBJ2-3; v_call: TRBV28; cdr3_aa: CATKGDTQYF
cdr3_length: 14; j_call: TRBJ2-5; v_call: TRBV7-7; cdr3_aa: CASSPGQVRETQYF
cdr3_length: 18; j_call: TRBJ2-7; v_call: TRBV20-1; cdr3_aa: CSAPRGRREGPFSYEQYF
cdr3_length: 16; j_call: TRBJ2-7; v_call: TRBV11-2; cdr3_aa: CASTKLRGGLGYEQYF
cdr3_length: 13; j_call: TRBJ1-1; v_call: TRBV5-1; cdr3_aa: CAIGDGSGREAFF
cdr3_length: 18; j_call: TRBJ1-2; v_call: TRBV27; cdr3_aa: CASSLSGSGRGLVYGYTF
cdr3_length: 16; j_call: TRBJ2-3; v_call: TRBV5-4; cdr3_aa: CASSFVGGSEGDTQYF
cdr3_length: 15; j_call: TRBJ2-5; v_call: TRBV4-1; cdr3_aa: CASSRNTGNRETQYF
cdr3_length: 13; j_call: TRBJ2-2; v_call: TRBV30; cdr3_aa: CAWSRGNTGELFF
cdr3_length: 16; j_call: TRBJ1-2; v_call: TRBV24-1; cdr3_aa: CATSGGTGKNRYGYTF
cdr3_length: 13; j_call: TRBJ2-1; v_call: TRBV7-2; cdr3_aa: CASSPDTYNEQFF
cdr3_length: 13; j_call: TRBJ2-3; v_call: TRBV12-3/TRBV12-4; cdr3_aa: CASGTQITDTQYF
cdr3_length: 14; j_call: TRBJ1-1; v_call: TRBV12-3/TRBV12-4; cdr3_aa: CASSPGTGGTEAFF
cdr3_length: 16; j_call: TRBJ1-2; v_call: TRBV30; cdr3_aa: CAWTPPGVDRGYGYTF
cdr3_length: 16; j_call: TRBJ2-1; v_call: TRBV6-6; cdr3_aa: CASSSAGGHGHNEQFF
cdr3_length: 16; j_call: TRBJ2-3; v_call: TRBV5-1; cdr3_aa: CASSPGLAGARDTQYF
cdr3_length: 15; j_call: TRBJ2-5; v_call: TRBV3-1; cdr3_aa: CASSQVTEYQETQYF
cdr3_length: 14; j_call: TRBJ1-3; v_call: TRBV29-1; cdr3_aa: CSVRQGAAGNTIYF
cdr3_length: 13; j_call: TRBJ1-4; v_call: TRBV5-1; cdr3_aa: CASRGQQNEKLFF
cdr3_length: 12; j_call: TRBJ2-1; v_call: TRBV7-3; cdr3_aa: CASSLNGVEQFF
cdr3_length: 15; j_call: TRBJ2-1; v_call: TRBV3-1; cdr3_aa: CASSYSGRSYNEQFF
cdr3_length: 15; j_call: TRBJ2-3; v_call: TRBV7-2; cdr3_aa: CASSSLLALTDTQYF
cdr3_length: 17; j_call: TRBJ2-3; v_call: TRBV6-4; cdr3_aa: CASSEEYGVLSTDTQYF
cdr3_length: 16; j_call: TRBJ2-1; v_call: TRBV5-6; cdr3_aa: CASSLGTQGSYNEQFF
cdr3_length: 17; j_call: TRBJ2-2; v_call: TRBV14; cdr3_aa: CASSWNDGTAITGELFF
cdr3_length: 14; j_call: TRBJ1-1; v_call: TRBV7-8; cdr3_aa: CASSFSQTNTEAFF
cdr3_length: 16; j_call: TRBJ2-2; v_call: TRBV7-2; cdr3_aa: CASTPRGPLNTGELFF
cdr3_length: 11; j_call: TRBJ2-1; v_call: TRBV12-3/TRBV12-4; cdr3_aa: CASSFFYEQFF
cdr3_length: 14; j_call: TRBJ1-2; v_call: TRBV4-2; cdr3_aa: CASSQDRGSYGYTF
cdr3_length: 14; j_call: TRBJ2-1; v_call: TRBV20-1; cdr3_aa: CSALEFSSYNEQFF
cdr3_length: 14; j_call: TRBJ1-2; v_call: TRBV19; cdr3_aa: CASSMTGGYDGYTF
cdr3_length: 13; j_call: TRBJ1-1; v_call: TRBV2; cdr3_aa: CASNLYRGTEAFF
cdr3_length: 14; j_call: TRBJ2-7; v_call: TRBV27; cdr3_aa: CASSLRGQNYEQYF
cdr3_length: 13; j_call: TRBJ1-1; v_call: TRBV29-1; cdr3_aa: CSVKQGPTTEAFF
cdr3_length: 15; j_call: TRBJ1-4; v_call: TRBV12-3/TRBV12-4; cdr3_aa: CASSTRQGPDEKLFF
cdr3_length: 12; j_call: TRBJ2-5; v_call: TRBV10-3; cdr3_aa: CAISENEETQYF
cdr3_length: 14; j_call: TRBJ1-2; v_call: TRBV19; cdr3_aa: CASSDRGHNYGYTF
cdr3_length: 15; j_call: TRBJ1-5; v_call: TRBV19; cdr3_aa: CASSRLQGGGQPQHF
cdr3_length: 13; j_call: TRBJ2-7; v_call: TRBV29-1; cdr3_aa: CSVATGEAYEQYF
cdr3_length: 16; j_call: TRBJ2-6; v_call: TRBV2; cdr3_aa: CASSEGQGEGANVLTF
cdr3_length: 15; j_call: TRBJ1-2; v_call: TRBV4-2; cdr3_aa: CASSQVMQGDYGYTF
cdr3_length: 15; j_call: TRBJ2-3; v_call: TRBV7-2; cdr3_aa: CASSLWTGDGDTQYF
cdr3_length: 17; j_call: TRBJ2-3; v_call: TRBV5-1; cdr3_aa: CASSLVRLGDNTDTQYF
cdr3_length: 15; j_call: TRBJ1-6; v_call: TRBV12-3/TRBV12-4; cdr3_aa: CASSFIDGLGSPLHF
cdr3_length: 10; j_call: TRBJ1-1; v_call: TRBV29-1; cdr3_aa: CSASRSEAFF
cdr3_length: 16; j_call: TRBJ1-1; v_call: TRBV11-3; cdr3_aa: CASSLGQGGRNTEAFF
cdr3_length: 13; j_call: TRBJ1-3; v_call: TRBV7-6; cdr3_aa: CASSRDRANTIYF
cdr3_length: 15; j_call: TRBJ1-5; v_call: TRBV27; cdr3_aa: CASRNRPSDWEPQHF
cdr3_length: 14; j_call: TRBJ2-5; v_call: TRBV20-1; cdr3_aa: CSARDPAGQETQYF
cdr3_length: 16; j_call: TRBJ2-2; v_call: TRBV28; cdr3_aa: CASSGTSGRQTGELFF
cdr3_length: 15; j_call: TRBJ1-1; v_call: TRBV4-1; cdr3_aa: CASSQPGQGATEAFF
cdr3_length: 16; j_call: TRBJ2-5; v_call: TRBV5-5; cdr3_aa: CASSFPRRESQETQYF
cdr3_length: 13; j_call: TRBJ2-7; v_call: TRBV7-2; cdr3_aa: CASSLGGAWEQYF